The rows below give T cell receptor beta chains drawn from one sample of a study of blood T cell repertoires in COVID-19. The data were produced by immunoSEQ multiplex PCR, yet TCRdb's version contains in-frame clones alone and is incomplete. This sample has roughly 150,000 clones; around 87% occur once, and the top ten carry roughly 14%. Material: peripheral blood. The receptors stem from a woman aged 40 to 50 with acute or convalescent COVID-19. The CDR3 runs from the conserved cysteine through the conserved F or W. The D gene is left open where the match is weak.

V gene	D gene	J gene	CDR3 protein
TRBV7-9	TRBD1	TRBJ2-7	CASSLGTGGIDEQYF
TRBV7-2	-	TRBJ2-4	CASSLGLVRGTKNIQYF
TRBV2	-	TRBJ2-7	CASTRSMSAYEQYF
TRBV12-5	TRBD2	TRBJ2-1	CASGLAPSTSGGPVDSYNEQFF
TRBV7-8	TRBD2	TRBJ2-2	CASSWGLAGGRTGELFF
TRBV7-8	-	TRBJ1-2	CASSLAHRDYGYTF
TRBV4-1	-	TRBJ2-4	CASSQDLQGRLAKNIQYF
TRBV6-5	-	TRBJ2-1	CASSYSIPTYNEQFF
TRBV11-2	-	TRBJ2-7	CASTGTRFYEQYF
TRBV5-1	-	TRBJ2-1	CASSPGHLTYNEQFF
TRBV6-5	TRBD1	TRBJ1-6	CASSYSGTGTSPLHF
TRBV6-5	TRBD1	TRBJ1-2	CASSYSGGGNGYTF
TRBV20-1	TRBD1	TRBJ2-5	CSASPLTGGEDQETQYF
TRBV5-1	-	TRBJ2-2	CASNLRGIDTGELFF
TRBV6-1	-	TRBJ1-5	CASSESAGPQPQHF
TRBV7-8	TRBD2	TRBJ2-7	CASSLAAGEDHEQYF
TRBV2	TRBD1	TRBJ1-2	CASRGQGEYGYTF
TRBV2	TRBD2	TRBJ2-1	CASTVTRTSSYNEQFF
TRBV4-2	TRBD2	TRBJ2-3	CASSQVTSGEPDTQYF
TRBV18	TRBD1	TRBJ2-2	CASSPPGQGTGKTGELFF
TRBV6-1	-	TRBJ1-1	CASSEGGTEAFF
TRBV28	-	TRBJ2-7	CASTHDDFEQYF
TRBV27	TRBD1	TRBJ1-2	CASSSLGGNRGPHYGYTF
TRBV6-1	-	TRBJ1-1	CASSDMNTEAFF
TRBV29-1	-	TRBJ1-2	CSSRGVGYGYTF
TRBV7-8	TRBD1	TRBJ1-6	CASSGRDRVNSPLHF
TRBV7-3	-	TRBJ1-1	CASSPGRGRTEAFF
TRBV21-1	-	TRBJ2-3	CASSKCQGGVTDTQYF
TRBV3-1/TRBV3-2	TRBD1	TRBJ1-5	CASSLTGIGQPQHF
TRBV3-1/TRBV3-2	-	TRBJ1-1	CASSQESNTEAFF
TRBV9	-	TRBJ2-5	CASSVDKGRGLETQYF
TRBV28	TRBD1	TRBJ2-7	CASSPPGQVTYEQYF
TRBV6-5	TRBD1	TRBJ2-3	CARKNVDRGTDTQYF
TRBV19	TRBD2	TRBJ2-3	CASTGLAGDTDTQYF
TRBV5-1	TRBD2	TRBJ2-3	CASSLLAGGTDTQYF
TRBV9	TRBD2	TRBJ2-3	CASSQAGDTDTQYF
TRBV4-2	-	TRBJ2-7	CASSLEGSYEQYF
TRBV19	-	TRBJ2-7	CASSTGPGTYEQYF
TRBV5-6	TRBD1	TRBJ1-2	CASRGQANYGYTF
TRBV6-5	TRBD1	TRBJ1-1	CASTIIGQALYAFF
TRBV5-1	TRBD1	TRBJ2-6	CASSLEGQTNSGANVLTF
TRBV15	TRBD2	TRBJ2-7	CATSGEGNLAARPYEQYF
TRBV25-1	-	TRBJ2-3	CASSEKRSTDTQYF
TRBV7-9	TRBD1	TRBJ2-1	CASIRTGGNNEQFF
TRBV29-1	TRBD1	TRBJ2-5	CSGSGTGGETQYF
TRBV30	-	TRBJ1-5	CAWSPGAGNQPQHF
TRBV3-1/TRBV3-2	-	TRBJ2-7	CASSPYSFQRGRTYEQYF
TRBV6-5	-	TRBJ2-3	CASRKQTDTDTQYF
TRBV12-5	TRBD1	TRBJ1-4	CASGSNRDRGEKLFF
TRBV29-1	TRBD1	TRBJ2-7	CSVEDLDRGSYEQYF